This paragraph reports one T cell receptor beta chain. A single record per CDR3 protein comes from TCRdb applying MiXCR to the RACE reads. The data contain some 52,000 distinct CDR3 sequences, approximately 9.9% of them singletons. The CDR3 extends over 15 amino acids. Germline CDR1 is DFQATT and CDR2 is SNEGSKA (reference sequence). Deletions cut 0 bases from V and 3 bases from J, with 15 bases between. Indicated time point: patch test 1, 2 weeks after DPC sensitization. Stated treatment: therapeutic diphenylcyclopropenone sensitization with weekly scalp DPC. Total RNA extraction was carried out from unfractionated whole blood. This sample stems from a study of human T cells and chemical hapten exposure.

The sample consisted of whole blood, taken in connection with sensitization to the hapten diphenylcyclopropenone (DPC). This receptor was obtained from a woman in her 40s with alopecia areata. Some clones in this sample may be carry-over from other donors' samples. The chain recombines TRBV20-1 with TRBJ2-7, with D possibly being TRBD1 (5 bases). The CDR3 DNA is TGCAGTGCTAGAGATCAGACAGACTTTCGCTACGAGCAGTACTTC. Amino acids: CSARDQTDFRYEQYF.